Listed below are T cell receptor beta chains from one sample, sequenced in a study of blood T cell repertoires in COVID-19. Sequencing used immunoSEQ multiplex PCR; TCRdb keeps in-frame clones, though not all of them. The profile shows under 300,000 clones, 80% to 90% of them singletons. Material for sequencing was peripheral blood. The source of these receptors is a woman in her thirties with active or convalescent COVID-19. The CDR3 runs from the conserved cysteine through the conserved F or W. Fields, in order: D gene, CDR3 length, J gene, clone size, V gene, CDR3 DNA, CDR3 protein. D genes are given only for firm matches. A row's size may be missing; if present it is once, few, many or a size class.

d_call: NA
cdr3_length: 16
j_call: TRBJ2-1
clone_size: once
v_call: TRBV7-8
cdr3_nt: TGTGCCAGCAGCTTAGATCCGGGGGACCCCTACAATGAGCAGTTCTTC
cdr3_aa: CASSLDPGDPYNEQFF

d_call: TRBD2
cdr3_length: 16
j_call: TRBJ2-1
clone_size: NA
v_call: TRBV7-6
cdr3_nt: TGTGCCAGCAGCTTAGTAGCGGGGAGCTCCTACAATGAGCAGTTCTTC
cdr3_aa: CASSLVAGSSYNEQFF

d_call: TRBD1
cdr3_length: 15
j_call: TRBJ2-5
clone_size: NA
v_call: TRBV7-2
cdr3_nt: TGTGCCAGCAGCTTCGGGACAGTCCTTCAGGAGACCCAGTACTTC
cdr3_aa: CASSFGTVLQETQYF

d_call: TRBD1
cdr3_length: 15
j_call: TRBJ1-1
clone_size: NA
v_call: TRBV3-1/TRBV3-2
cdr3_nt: TGTGCCAGCAGCCCAATGACAGGGATGAACACTGAAGCTTTCTTT
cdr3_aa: CASSPMTGMNTEAFF

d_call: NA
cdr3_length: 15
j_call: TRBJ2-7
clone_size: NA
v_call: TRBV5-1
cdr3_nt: TGCGCCAGCAGCCAGGAGGGGCGAAACTCCTACGAGCAGTACTTC
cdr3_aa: CASSQEGRNSYEQYF

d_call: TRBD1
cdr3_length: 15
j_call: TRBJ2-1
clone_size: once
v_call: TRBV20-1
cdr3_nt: TGCAGTGCTAGTCTTCCGGGACAGGGCTACAATGAGCAGTTCTTC
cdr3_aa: CSASLPGQGYNEQFF

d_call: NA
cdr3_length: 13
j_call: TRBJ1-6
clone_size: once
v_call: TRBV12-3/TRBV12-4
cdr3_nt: TGTGCCAGCAGCCAAAACGGCGGTTCACCCCTCCACTTT
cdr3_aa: CASSQNGGSPLHF

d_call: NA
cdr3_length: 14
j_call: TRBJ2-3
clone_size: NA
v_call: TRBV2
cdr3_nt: TGTGCCAGCAGCCCACAGGGTGGGGGAGATACGCAGTATTTT
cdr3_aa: CASSPQGGGDTQYF

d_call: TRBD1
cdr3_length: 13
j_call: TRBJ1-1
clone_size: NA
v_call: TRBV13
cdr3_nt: TGTGCCAGCAGCCGTCCCGGGACAGCTGAAGCTTTCTTT
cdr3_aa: CASSRPGTAEAFF

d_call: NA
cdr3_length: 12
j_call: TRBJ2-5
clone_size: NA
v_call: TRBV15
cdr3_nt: TGTGCCACCAGCCTAGCGTGGGAGACCCAGTACTTC
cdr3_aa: CATSLAWETQYF

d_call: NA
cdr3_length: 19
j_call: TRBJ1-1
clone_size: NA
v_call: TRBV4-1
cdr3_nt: TGCGCCAGCAGCCGGTTCGAGGGCGTCCGGGATGGGATGGGCACTGAAGCTTTCTTT
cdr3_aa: CASSRFEGVRDGMGTEAFF

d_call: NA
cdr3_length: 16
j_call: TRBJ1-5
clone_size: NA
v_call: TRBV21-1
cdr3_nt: TGTGCCAGCAGCAAAGCTGAGGGTCTGGGCAATCAGCCCCAGCATTTT
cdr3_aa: CASSKAEGLGNQPQHF

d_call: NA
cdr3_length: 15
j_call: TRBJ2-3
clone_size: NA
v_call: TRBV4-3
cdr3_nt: TGCGCCAGCAGCCAAGAAGAACAGGGCACAGATACGCAGTATTTT
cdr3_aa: CASSQEEQGTDTQYF

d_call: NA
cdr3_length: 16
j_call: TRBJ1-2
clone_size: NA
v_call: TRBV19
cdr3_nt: TGTGCCAGTAGTTTAACCCCGTCGACAGGAATCTATGGCTACACCTTC
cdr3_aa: CASSLTPSTGIYGYTF

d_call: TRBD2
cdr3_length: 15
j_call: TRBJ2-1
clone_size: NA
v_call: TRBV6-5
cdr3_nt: TGTGCCAGCAGTACCCGGCCTAGCGGGGGACATGAGCAGTTCTTC
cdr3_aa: CASSTRPSGGHEQFF

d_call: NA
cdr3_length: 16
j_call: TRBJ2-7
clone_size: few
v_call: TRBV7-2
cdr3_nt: TGTGCCAGCAGCTCAGACTCGGTAAGGAGCTCCTACGAGCAGTACTTC
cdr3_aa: CASSSDSVRSSYEQYF

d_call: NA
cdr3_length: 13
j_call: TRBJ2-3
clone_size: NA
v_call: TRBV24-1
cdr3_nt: TGTGCCACCAGTGAGGTCAGGGCCCTTACGCAGTATTTT
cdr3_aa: CATSEVRALTQYF

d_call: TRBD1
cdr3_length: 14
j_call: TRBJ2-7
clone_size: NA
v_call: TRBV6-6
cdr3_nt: TGTGCCACCGGACAGGGCTTGAGCTCCTACGAGCAGTACTTC
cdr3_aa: CATGQGLSSYEQYF

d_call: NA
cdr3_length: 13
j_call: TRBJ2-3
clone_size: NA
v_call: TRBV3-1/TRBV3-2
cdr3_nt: TGTGCCAGCGGCACCCCAGGCACAGATACGCAGTATTTT
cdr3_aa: CASGTPGTDTQYF

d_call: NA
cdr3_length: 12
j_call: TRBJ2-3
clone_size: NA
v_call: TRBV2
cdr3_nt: TGTGCCAGCAAAGCGGGTGGAGATACGCAGTATTTT
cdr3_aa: CASKAGGDTQYF

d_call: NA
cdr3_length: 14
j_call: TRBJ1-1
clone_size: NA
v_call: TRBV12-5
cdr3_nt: TGTGCTAGTGGTTTGGGTACAGGGAACACTGAAGCTTTCTTT
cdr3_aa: CASGLGTGNTEAFF

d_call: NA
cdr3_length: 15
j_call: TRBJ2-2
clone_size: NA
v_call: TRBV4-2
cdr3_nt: TGTGCCAGCAGCCGATCACTAGCGAACACCGGGGAGCTGTTTTTT
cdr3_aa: CASSRSLANTGELFF

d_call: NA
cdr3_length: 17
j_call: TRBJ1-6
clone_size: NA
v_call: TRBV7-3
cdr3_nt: TGTGCCGCCCCCGGTTGGGGGGACGGCTGTGGGAATTCACCCCTCCACTTT
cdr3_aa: CAAPGWGDGCGNSPLHF

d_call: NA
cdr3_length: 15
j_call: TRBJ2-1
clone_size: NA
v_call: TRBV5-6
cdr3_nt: TGTGCCAGCAGCTTGGACGGGGGGCCATACAATGAGCAGTTCTTC
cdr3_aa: CASSLDGGPYNEQFF

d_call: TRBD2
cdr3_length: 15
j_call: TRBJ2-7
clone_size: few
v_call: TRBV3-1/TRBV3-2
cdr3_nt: TGTGCCAGCAGCCATGGGACTAGCGGGGGCTACGAGCAGTACTTC
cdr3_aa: CASSHGTSGGYEQYF

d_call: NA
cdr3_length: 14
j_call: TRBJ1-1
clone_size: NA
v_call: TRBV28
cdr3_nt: TGTGCCAGCAGTTTGATAAACGTGGCACAAAAAGCTTTCTTT
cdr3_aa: CASSLINVAQKAFF

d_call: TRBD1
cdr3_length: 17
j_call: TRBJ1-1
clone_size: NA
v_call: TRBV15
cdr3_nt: TGTGCCACCAGCAGAGATCCCCCGGGACAGGGCCGCACTGAAGCTTTCTTT
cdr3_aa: CATSRDPPGQGRTEAFF

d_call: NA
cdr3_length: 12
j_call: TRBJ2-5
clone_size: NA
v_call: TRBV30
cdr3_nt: TGTGCCTGGAGTCCACTGGAAGAGACCCAGTACTTC
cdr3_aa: CAWSPLEETQYF

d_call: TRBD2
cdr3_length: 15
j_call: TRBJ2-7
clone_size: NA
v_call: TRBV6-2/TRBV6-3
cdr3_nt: TGTGCCAGCAGTAAATGGGAGGGGTCGGCCCTCGAGCAGTACTTC
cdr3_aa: CASSKWEGSALEQYF

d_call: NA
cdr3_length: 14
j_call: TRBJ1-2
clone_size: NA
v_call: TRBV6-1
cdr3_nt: TGTGCCAGCAGTGAAGCGGGGAGGGACTATGGCTACACCTTC
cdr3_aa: CASSEAGRDYGYTF

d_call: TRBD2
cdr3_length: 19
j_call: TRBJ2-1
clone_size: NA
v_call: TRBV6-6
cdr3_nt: TGTGCCAGCAGACGACGGTCCGGGGGGGCCTTTCAGTCCTACAATGAGCAGTTCTTC
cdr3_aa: CASRRRSGGAFQSYNEQFF

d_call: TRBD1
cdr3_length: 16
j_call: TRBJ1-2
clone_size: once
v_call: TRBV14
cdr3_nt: TGTGCCAGCAGCCGGTTCGGACAGGGAGGTGGCTATGGCTACACCTTC
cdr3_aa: CASSRFGQGGGYGYTF

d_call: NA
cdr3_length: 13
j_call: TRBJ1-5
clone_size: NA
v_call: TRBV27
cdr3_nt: TGTGCCACCAAGGGGCAGCTAGATCAGCCCCAGCATTTT
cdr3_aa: CATKGQLDQPQHF

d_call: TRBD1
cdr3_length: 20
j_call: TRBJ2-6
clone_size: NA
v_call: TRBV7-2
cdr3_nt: TGTGCCAGCAGCTTAGCGATTAGCAGGACAGGGGGGCGTGGGGCCAACGTCCTGACTTTC
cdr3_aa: CASSLAISRTGGRGANVLTF

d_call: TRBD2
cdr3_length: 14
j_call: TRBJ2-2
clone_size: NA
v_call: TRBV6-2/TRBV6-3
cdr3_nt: TGTGCCAGCAGCCCGGGGGGGAACACCGGGGAGCTGTTTTTT
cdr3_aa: CASSPGGNTGELFF

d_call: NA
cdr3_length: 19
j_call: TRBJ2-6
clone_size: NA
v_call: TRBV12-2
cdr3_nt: TGTGCAAGTCGCTTCAAGTTCCGGGACAGGGGCTCTGGGGCCAACGTCCTGACTTTC
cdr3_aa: CASRFKFRDRGSGANVLTF

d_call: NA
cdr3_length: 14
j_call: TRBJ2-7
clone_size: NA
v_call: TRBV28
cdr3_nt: TGTGCCAGCAGCTCTACCCTCAACCAATACGAGCAGTACTTC
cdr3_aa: CASSSTLNQYEQYF

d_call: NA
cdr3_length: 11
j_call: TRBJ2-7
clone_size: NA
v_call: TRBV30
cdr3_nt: TGTGCCTGGAGTGTACTAAACGAGCAGTACTTC
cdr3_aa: CAWSVLNEQYF

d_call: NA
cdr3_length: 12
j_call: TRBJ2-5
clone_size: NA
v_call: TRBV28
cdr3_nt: TGTGCCAGCAGTTTAGCTAGCCAGACCCAGTACTTC
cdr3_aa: CASSLASQTQYF

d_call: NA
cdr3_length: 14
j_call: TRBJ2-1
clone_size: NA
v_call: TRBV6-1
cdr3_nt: TGTGCCAGCAGTACGGGAAGTACGGGCAATGAGCAGTTCTTC
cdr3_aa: CASSTGSTGNEQFF

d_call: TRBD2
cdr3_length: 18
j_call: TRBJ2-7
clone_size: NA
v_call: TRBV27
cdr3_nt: TGTGCCCGCCACTTTCCCCAGAACAAGCGGGGCTGCCTCTACGAGCAGTACTTC
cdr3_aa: CARHFPQNKRGCLYEQYF

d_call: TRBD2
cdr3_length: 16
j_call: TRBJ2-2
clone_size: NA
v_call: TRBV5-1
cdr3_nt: TGCGCCAGCAGCTTTGGACTAGCGGACAACACCGGGGAGCTGTTTTTT
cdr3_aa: CASSFGLADNTGELFF